These T cell receptor beta chains were read from a single sample in a study of cytomegalovirus exposure and HLA in healthy donors. Sequencing used immunoSEQ multiplex PCR; TCRdb keeps in-frame clones, though not all of them. The sample holds roughly 120,000 clones, 74% seen once. Source material: PBMCs. These receptor sequences come from a woman aged 45-60 years in good health and CMV-seropositive. Both conserved end residues are part of each CDR3. The D gene is left open where the match is weak. Clone size is shown for a subset of rows, as once, few, many or a class of expanded clone.

13	NA	TRBD2	TRBV7-3	TRBJ2-5	TGTGCCAGCAGCTTGGGGACTAGTGAGACCCAGTACTTC	CASSLGTSETQYF
17	NA	TRBD1	TRBV18	TRBJ1-1	TGTGCCAGCTCATCCACAGGGGGCGCAGGCATGAACACTGAAGCTTTCTTT	CASSSTGGAGMNTEAFF
14	NA	NA	TRBV5-1	TRBJ1-1	TGCGCCAGCCGCCGCGGGCAGGAGAACACTGAAGCTTTCTTT	CASRRGQENTEAFF
15	NA	NA	TRBV4-2	TRBJ1-1	TGTGCCAGCAGCCCGTCGCAGTTCATGAACACTGAAGCTTTCTTT	CASSPSQFMNTEAFF
16	NA	TRBD1	TRBV15	TRBJ1-5	TGTGCCACCAGCGGGGACAGGGGATATAGCAATCAGCCCCAGCATTTT	CATSGDRGYSNQPQHF
14	NA	TRBD2	TRBV5-1	TRBJ2-1	TGCGCCAGCACCCGTGGCGAGACTAGCGATGAGCAGTTCTTC	CASTRGETSDEQFF
17	few	TRBD2	TRBV4-2	TRBJ2-5	TGTGCCAGCAGCCAAGATCCGACTAGCGGGAGGATCGAGACCCAGTACTTC	CASSQDPTSGRIETQYF
16	NA	NA	TRBV18	TRBJ1-6	TGTGCCAGCTCACCCGTAAGGACAGACCAGAATTCACCCCTCCACTTT	CASSPVRTDQNSPLHF
13	NA	NA	TRBV30	TRBJ1-3	TGTGCCTGGATATGGAGCGCTGGAAACACCATATATTTT	CAWIWSAGNTIYF
13	NA	NA	TRBV19	TRBJ1-2	TGTGCCAGTAGTTTCGGCAGACTCTATGGCTACACCTTC	CASSFGRLYGYTF
17	NA	TRBD2	TRBV4-2	TRBJ2-1	TGTGCCAGCAGCCAAGATAGTTACCAGCGGGGGGACAATGAGCAGTTCTTC	CASSQDSYQRGDNEQFF